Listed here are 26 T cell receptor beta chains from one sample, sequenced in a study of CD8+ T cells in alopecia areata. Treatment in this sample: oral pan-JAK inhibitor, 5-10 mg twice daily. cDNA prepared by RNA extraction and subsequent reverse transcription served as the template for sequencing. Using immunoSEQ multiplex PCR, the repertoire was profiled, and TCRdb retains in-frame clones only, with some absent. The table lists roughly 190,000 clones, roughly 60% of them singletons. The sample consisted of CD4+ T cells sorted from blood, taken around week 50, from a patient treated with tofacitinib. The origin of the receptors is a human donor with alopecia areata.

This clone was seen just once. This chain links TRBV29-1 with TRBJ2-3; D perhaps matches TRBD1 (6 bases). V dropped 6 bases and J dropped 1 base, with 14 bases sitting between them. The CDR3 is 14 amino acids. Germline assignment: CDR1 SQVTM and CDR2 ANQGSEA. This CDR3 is CSVATGFGTDTQYF. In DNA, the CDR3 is TGCAGCGTCGCTACAGGGTTTGGCACAGATACGCAGTATTTT.

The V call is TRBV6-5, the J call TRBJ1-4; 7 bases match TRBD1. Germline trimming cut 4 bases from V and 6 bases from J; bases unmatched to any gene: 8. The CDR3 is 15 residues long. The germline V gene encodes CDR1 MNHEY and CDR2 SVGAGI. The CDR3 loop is CASSSSRDSYEKLFF. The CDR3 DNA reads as TGTGCCAGCAGTTCCTCTCGGGACAGCTATGAAAAACTGTTTTTT.

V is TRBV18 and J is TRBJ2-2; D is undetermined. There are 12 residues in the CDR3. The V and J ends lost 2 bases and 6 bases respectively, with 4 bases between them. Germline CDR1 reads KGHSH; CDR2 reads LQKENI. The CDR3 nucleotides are TGTGCCAGCTCACCAAGATCCGGGGAGCTGTTTTTT. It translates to CASSPRSGELFF.

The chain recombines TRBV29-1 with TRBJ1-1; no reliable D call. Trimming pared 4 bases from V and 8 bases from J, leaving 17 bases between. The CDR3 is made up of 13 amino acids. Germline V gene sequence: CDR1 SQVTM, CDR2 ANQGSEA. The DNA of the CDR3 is TGCAGCGTTGGCTCGACCAGTAGGAAGGAAGCTTTCTTT. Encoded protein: CSVGSTSRKEAFF.

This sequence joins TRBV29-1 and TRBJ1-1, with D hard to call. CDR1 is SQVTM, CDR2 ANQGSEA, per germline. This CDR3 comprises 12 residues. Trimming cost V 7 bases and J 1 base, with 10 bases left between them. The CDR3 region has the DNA TGCAGCGCGCAAAACACGAACACTGAAGCTTTCTTT. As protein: CSAQNTNTEAFF. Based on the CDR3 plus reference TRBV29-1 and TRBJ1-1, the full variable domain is SAVISQKPSRDICQRGTSLTIQCQVDSQVTMMFWYRQQPGQSLTLIATANQGSEATYESGFVIDKFPISRPNLTFSTLTVSNMSPEDSSIYLCSAQNTNTEAFFGQGTRLTVV.

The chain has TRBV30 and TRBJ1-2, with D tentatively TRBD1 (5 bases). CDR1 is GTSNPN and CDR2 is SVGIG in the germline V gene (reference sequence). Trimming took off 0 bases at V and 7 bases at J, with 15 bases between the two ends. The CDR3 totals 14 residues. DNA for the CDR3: TGTGCCTGGAGTGTATCCCCACGACAGTCTGGCTACACCTTC. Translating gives CAWSVSPRQSGYTF.

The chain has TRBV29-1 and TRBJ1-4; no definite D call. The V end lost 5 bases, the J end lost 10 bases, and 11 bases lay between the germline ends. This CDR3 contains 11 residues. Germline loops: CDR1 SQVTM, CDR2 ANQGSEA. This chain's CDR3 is CSVLGRGKLFF. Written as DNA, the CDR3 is TGCAGCGTTCTTGGACGCGGAAAACTGTTTTTT.

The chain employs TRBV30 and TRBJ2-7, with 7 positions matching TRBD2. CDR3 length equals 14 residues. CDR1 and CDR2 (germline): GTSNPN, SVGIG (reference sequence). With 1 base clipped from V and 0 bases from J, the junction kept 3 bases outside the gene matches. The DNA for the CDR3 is TGTGCCTGGAGTGGGGGGGGGAGCTCCTACGAGCAGTACTTC. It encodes CAWSGGGSSYEQYF.

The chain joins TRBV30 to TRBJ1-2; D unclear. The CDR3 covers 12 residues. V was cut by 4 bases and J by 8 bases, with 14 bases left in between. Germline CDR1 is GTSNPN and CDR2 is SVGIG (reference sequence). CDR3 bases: TGTGCCTGGACGGACTTATTCGGGGGCTACACCTTC. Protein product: CAWTDLFGGYTF.

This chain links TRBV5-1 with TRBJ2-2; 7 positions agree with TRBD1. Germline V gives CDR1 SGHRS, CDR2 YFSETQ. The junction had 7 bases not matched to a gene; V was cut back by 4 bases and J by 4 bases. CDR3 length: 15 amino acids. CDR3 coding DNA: TGCGCCAGCAGCGAGGGACAGCTAATCACCGGGGAGCTGTTTTTT. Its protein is CASSEGQLITGELFF.

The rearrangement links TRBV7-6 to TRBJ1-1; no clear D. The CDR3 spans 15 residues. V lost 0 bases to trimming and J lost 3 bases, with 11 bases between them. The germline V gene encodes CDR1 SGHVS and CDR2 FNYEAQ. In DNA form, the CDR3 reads TGTGCCAGCAGCTTAGCGACGGGGAGGGACACTGAAGCTTTCTTT. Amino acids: CASSLATGRDTEAFF.

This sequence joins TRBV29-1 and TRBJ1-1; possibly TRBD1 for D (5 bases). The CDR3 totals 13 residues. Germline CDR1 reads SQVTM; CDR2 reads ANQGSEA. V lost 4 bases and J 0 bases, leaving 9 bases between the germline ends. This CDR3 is CSVAGLLNTEAFF. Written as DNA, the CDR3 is TGCAGCGTTGCGGGACTCTTGAACACTGAAGCTTTCTTT.

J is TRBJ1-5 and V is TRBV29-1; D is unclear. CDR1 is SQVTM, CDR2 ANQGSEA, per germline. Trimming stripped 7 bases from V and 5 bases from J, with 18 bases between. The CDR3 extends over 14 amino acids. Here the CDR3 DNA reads TGCAGCGCTTTGGACTCGGGTTTCGATCAGCCCCAGCATTTT. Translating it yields CSALDSGFDQPQHF.

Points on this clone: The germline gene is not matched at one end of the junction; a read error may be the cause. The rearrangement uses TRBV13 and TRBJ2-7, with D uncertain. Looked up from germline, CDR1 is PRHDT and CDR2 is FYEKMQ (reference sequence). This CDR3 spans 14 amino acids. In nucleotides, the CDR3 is TGTGCCAGCAGCCCTATATGGGTATCCTCCGAGCAGTACTTC. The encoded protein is CASSPIWVSSEQYF.

The CDR3: CASSLRQGASGELFF. As DNA, the CDR3 is TGCGCCAGCAGCTTGCGACAGGGCGCGTCCGGGGAGCTGTTTTTT. This rearrangement joins TRBV5-1 to TRBJ2-2, with 7 bases aligning to TRBD1. CDR1 is SGHRS and CDR2 is YFSETQ in the germline V gene. The CDR3 spans 15 residues. V lost 1 base, J lost 6 bases, and 6 bases stayed unmatched.

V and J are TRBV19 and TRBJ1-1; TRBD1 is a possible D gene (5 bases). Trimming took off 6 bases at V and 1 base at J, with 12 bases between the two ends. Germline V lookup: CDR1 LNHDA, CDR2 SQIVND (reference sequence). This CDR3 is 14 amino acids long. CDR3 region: CASRKMGGNTEAFF. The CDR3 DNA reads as TGTGCCAGTAGGAAGATGGGGGGGAACACTGAAGCTTTCTTT.

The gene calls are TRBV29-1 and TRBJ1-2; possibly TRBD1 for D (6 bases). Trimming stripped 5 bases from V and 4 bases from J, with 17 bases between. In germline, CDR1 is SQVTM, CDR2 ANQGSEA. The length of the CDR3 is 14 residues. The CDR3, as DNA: TGCAGCGTTAGTTATGGGGGCAGAGCCTATGGCTACACCTTC. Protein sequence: CSVSYGGRAYGYTF.

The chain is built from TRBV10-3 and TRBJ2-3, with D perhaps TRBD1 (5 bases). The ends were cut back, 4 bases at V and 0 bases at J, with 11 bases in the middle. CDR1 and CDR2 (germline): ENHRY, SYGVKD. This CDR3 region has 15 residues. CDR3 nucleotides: TGTGCCATCAGTGGGCGGACAACTAGCACAGATACGCAGTATTTT. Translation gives CAISGRTTSTDTQYF.

CDR3 sequence reads: CASSPDRTYGYTF. CDR3 DNA sequence: TGTGCCAGCAGTCCGGACAGAACCTATGGCTACACCTTC. This rearrangement joins TRBV27 to TRBJ1-2, with D perhaps matching TRBD1 (6 bases). Trimming cost V 5 bases and J 4 bases, with 11 bases left between them. The germline CDR1 and CDR2 sequences are MNHEY and SMNVEV (reference sequence). The CDR3 runs to 13 residues.

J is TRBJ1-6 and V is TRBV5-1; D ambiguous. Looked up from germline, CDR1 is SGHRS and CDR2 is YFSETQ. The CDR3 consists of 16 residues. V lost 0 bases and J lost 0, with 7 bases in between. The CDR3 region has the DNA TGCGCCAGCAGCTTGGTCGGCAGCTCCTATAATTCACCCCTCCACTTT. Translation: CASSLVGSSYNSPLHF. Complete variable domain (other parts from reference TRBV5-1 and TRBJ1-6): KAGVTQTPRYLIKTRGQQVTLSCSPISGHRSVSWYQQTPGQGLQFLFEYFSETQRNKGNFPGRFSGRQFSNSRSEMNVSTLELGDSALYLCASSLVGSSYNSPLHFGNGTRLTVT.

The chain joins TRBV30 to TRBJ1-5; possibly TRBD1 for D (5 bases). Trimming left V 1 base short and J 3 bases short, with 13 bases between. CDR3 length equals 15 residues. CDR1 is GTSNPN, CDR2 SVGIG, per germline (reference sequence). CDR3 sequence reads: CAWSEGTMDNQPQHF. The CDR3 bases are TGTGCCTGGAGTGAAGGGACGATGGACAATCAGCCCCAGCATTTT.

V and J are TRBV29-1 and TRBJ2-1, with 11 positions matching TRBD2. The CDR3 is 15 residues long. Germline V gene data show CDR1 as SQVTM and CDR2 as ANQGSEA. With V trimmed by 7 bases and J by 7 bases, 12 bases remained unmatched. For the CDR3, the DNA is TGCAGCGCCGCGGGGTTAGCGGGGGGGTGGAATGAGCAGTTCTTC. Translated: CSAAGLAGGWNEQFF.

CDR3 sequence (DNA): TGTGCCAGCAGTTTGTCAGGGGATCTACCCTACAATGAGCAGTTCTTC. Residues: CASSLSGDLPYNEQFF. The V and J genes are TRBV27 and TRBJ2-1; the D gene is possibly TRBD1 (6 bases). Per the germline V gene, CDR1 is MNHEY and CDR2 is SMNVEV (reference sequence). V was trimmed by 3 bases and J by 2 bases, leaving 14 bases between them. This CDR3 spans 16 amino acids.

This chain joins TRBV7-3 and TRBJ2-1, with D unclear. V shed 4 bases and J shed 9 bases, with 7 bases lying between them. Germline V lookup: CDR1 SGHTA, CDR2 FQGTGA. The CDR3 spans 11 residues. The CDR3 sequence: CASSSGLEQFF. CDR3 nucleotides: TGTGCCAGCAGCTCCGGGCTTGAGCAGTTCTTC.

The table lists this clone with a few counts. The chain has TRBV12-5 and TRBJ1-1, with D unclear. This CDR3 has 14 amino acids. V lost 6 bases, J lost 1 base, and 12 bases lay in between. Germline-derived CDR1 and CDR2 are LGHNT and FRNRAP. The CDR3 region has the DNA TGTGCTAGTGGCTACGGAGACCCGAACACTGAAGCTTTCTTT. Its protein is CASGYGDPNTEAFF.

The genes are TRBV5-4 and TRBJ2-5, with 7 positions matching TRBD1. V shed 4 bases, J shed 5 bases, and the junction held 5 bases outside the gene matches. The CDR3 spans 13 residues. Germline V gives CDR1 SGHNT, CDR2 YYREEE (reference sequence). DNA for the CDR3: TGTGCCAGCAGCCGAACAGGGGTGGAGACCCAGTACTTC. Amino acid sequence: CASSRTGVETQYF. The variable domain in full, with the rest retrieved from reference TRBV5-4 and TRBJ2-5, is ETGVTQSPTHLIKTRGQQVTLRCSSQSGHNTVSWYQQALGQGPQFIFQYYREEENGRGNFPPRFSGLQFPNYSSELNVNALELDDSALYLCASSRTGVETQYFGPGTRLLVL.